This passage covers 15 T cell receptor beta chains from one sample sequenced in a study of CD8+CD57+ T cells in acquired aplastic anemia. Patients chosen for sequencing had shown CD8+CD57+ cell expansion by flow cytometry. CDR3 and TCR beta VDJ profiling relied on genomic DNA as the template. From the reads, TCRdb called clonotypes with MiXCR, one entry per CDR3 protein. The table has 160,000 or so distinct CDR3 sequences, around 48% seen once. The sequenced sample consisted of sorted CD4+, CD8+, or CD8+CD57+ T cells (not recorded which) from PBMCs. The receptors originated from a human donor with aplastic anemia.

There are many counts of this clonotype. The CDR3 sequence is CASSLTGDRNTIYF. CDR3 sequence (DNA): TGTGCCAGCAGCTTAACAGGGGACAGAAACACCATATATTTT. The V and J genes are TRBV5-4 and TRBJ1-3, with TRBD1 identical over 7 bases. The CDR3 length is 14 residues. V lost 2 bases to trimming and J lost 5 bases; unmatched junction nucleotides: 4. Per the germline V gene, CDR1 is SGHNT and CDR2 is YYREEE (reference sequence).

The CDR3 sequence: CASKQGNNQPQHF. CDR3 DNA: TGTGCCAGTAAACAGGGGAACAATCAGCCCCAGCATTTT. V gene TRBV19 combines with J gene TRBJ1-5, with 7 bases that match TRBD1. V was clipped by 7 bases and J by 3 bases; unmatched bases: 3. In germline, CDR1 is LNHDA, CDR2 SQIVND (reference sequence). This CDR3 is built from 13 residues. Complete variable domain (other parts from reference TRBV19 and TRBJ1-5): DGGITQSPKYLFRKEGQNVTLSCEQNLNHDAMYWYRQDPGQGLRLIYYSQIVNDFQKGDIAEGYSVSREKKESFPLTVTSAQKNPTAFYLCASKQGNNQPQHFGDGTRLSIL.

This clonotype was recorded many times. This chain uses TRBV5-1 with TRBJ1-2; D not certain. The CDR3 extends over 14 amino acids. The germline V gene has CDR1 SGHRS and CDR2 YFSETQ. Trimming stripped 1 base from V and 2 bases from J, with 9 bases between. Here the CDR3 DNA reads TGCGCCAGCAGCTTGAGGCCAGAGAACTATGGCTACACCTTC. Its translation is CASSLRPENYGYTF.

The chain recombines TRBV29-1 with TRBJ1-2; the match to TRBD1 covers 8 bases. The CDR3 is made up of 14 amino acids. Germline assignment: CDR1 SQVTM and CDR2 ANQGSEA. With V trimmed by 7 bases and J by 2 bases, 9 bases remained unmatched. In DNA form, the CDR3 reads TGCAGCGATACTGGACAGGGTGCGAACTATGGCTACACCTTC. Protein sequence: CSDTGQGANYGYTF.

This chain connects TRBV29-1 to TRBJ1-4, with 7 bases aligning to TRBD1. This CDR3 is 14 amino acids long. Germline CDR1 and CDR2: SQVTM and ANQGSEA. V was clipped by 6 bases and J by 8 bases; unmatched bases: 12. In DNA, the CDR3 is TGCAGCGTAGTGACAGGGTCCTTTGGGGAAAAACTGTTTTTT. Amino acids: CSVVTGSFGEKLFF.

For the CDR3, the DNA is TGCAGTGTCCAAAGGGGTTCCTACGAGCAGTACTTC. Translating it yields CSVQRGSYEQYF. The rearrangement joins TRBV20-1 to TRBJ2-7; perhaps TRBD1 as D (5 bases). Trimming cost V 7 bases and J 1 base, with 11 bases left between them. The germline gives CDR1 DFQATT, CDR2 SNEGSKA (reference sequence). This CDR3 region has 12 residues.

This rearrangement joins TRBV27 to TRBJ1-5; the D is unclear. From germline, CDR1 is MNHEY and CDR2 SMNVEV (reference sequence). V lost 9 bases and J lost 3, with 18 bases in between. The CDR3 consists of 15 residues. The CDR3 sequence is CARSATAQYNQPQHF. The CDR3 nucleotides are TGTGCCAGAAGTGCAACGGCCCAGTACAATCAGCCCCAGCATTTT.

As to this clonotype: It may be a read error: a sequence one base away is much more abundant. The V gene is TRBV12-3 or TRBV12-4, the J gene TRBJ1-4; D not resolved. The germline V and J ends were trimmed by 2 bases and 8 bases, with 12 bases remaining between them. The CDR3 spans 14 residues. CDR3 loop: CASSLPNLSEKLFF. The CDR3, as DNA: TGTGCCAGCAGTTTACCGAACCTATCGGAAAAACTGTTTTTT.

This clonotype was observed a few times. This CDR3 is CASRDRNTEAFF. DNA of the CDR3: TGTGCCAGCCGGGACAGGAACACTGAAGCTTTCTTT. V usage is TRBV10-3 and J usage is TRBJ1-1; 7 bases are shared with TRBD1. Germline loops: CDR1 ENHRY, CDR2 SYGVKD. V was pared by 10 bases and J by 1 base, with 3 bases of the junction left unmatched. The CDR3 contains 12 residues.

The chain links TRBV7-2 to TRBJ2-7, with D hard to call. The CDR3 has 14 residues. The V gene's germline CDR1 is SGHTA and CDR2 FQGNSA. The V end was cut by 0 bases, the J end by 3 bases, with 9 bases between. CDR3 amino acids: CASSLAPRNYEQYF. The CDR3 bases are TGTGCCAGCAGCTTAGCCCCCCGGAACTACGAGCAGTACTTC. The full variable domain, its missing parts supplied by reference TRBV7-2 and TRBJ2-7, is GAGVSQSPSNKVTEKGKDVELRCDPISGHTALYWYRQSLGQGLEFLIYFQGNSAPDKSGLPSDRFSAERTGGSVSTLTIQRTQQEDSAVYLCASSLAPRNYEQYFGPGTRLTVT.

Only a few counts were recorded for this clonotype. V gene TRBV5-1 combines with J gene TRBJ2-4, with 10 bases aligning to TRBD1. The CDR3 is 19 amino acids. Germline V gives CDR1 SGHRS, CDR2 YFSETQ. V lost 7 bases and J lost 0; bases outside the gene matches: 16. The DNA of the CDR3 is TGCGCCAGCGGTCACCCCGGGACAGGGGACCCCCTAGCCAAAAACATTCAGTACTTC. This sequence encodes CASGHPGTGDPLAKNIQYF. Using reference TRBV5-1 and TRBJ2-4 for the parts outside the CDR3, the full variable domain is KAGVTQTPRYLIKTRGQQVTLSCSPISGHRSVSWYQQTPGQGLQFLFEYFSETQRNKGNFPGRFSGRQFSNSRSEMNVSTLELGDSALYLCASGHPGTGDPLAKNIQYFGAGTRLSVL.

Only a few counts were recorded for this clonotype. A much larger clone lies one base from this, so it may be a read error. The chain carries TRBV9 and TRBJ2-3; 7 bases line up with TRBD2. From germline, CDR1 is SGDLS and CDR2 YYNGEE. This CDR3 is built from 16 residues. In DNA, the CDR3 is TGTGCCAGCAGCCCGTCACCAGCGGGAAACACAGATACGCGGTATTTT. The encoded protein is CASSPSPAGNTDTRYF. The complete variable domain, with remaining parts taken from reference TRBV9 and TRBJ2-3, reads DSGVTQTPKHLITATGQRVTLRCSPRSGDLSVYWYQQSLDQGLQFLIQYYNGEERAKGNILERFSAQQFPDLHSELNLSSLELGDSALYFCASSPSPAGNTDTRYFGPGTRLTVL.

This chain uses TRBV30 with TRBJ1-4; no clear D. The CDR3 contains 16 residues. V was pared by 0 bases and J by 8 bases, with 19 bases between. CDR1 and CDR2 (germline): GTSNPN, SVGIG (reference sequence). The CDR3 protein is CAWSVDSLEVREKLFF. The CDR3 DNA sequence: TGTGCCTGGAGTGTAGACTCTCTAGAGGTTCGGGAAAAACTGTTTTTT.

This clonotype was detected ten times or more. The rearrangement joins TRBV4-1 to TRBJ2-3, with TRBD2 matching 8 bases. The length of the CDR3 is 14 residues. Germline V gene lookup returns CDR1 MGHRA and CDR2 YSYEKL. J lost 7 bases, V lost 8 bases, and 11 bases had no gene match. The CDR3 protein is CASSRGGSGYTQYF. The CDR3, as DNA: TGCGCCAGCTCTCGGGGGGGGAGTGGTTATACGCAGTATTTT.

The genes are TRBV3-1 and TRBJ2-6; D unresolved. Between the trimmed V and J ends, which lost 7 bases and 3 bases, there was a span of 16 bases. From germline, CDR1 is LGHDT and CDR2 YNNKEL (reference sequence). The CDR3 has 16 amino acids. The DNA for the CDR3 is TGTGCCAGCACCGGGTTAAGGGCAAGTGGGGCCAACGTCCTGACTTTC. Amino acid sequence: CASTGLRASGANVLTF. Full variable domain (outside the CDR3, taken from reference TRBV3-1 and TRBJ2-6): DTAVSQTPKYLVTQMGNDKSIKCEQNLGHDTMYWYKQDSKKFLKIMFSYNNKELIINETVPNRFSPKSPDKAHLNLHINSLELGDSAVYFCASTGLRASGANVLTFGAGSRLTVL.